What follows are 2 T cell receptor beta chains derived from one specimen sequenced in a study of cytomegalovirus exposure and HLA in healthy donors. Vbeta (60) and Jbeta (13) primers were used in the PCR. Here immunoSEQ multiplex PCR was the method, and the copy in TCRdb shows in-frame clones only, minus some. The sample has roughly 200,000 clones; about 80% are singletons. What was sequenced was PBMCs. The receptors here all came from a man younger than 35 in good health and CMV-seronegative.

A single count supports this clone. The rearrangement uses TRBV6-1 and TRBJ2-1; 7 bases fit TRBD2. The ends lost 8 bases at V and 4 bases at J; junction bases unmatched: 5. From germline, CDR1 is MNHNS and CDR2 SASEGT. The CDR3 covers 13 residues. The CDR3 DNA reads TGTGCCAGCGGGAGCGGGATGTACAATGAGCAGTTCTTC. This encodes CASGSGMYNEQFF.

This chain joins TRBV5-3 and TRBJ2-5; TRBD1 might be the D (5 bases). TRBV5-3 is filed as an ORF, its function uncertain. Trimming shortened V by 7 bases and J by 0 bases, and 16 bases separated the two germline ends. This CDR3 region has 15 residues. CDR3 in DNA: TGTGCCAGACTCCTGACAGCTACGGACCAAGAGACCCAGTACTTC. It is translated as CARLLTATDQETQYF.